The 28 T cell receptor beta chains below come from one sample, sequenced in a study of cytomegalovirus exposure and HLA in healthy donors. Method: immunoSEQ multiplex PCR; TCRdb's copy keeps in-frame clones and lacks some. This sample has roughly 330,000 clones, with around 90% found just once. The sample taken for sequencing was PBMCs. All receptors derive from a woman aged 25 to 39 in good health and CMV-seropositive.

V usage is TRBV5-5 and J usage is TRBJ1-5, with unresolved D. Germline loops: CDR1 SGHKS, CDR2 YYEKEE (reference sequence). CDR3 size: 15 residues. Trimming removed 0 bases from V and 4 bases from J, with 11 bases in between. This chain's CDR3 is CASSLEGSGNQPQHF. The CDR3 nucleotides read TGTGCCAGCAGCTTGGAAGGGAGTGGGAATCAGCCCCAGCATTTT.

The rearrangement uses TRBV28 and TRBJ1-1; the match to TRBD1 covers 7 bases. The germline CDR1 and CDR2 sequences are MDHEN and SYDVKM. J gave up 1 base and V 1 base, and 6 bases lay outside the gene matches. The CDR3 consists of 16 residues. The CDR3 region is CASSLSPTGTNTEAFF. The CDR3 region has the DNA TGTGCCAGCAGTTTATCCCCGACAGGGACGAACACTGAAGCTTTCTTT.

This chain links TRBV5-1 with TRBJ1-1; D ambiguous. V lost 2 bases and J lost 0, with 11 bases in between. The CDR3 length is 15 residues. Looked up from germline, CDR1 is SGHRS and CDR2 is YFSETQ. CDR3 in DNA: TGCGCCAGCAGCTTCCTAGGGCCTATGAACACTGAAGCTTTCTTT. Encoded protein: CASSFLGPMNTEAFF.

The V and J genes are TRBV13 and TRBJ1-3, with TRBD1 matching over 7 bases. The junction had 3 bases not matched to a gene; V was cut back by 7 bases and J by 0 bases. Germline CDR1 reads PRHDT; CDR2 reads FYEKMQ (reference sequence). This CDR3 has 14 residues. As DNA, the CDR3 is TGTGCCAGCAAGGGACAGAACTCTGGAAACACCATATATTTT. Residues: CASKGQNSGNTIYF.

This clone appeared once. The chain has TRBV15 and TRBJ2-7; possible D gene TRBD2, 6 bases. The CDR3 has 15 amino acids. Germline V gives CDR1 LNHNV, CDR2 YYDKDF (reference sequence). V gave up 0 bases and J gave up 2 bases, with 11 bases separating them. As DNA, the CDR3 is TGTGCCACCAGCAGAGATCGGGGGACGGCCTACGAGCAGTACTTC. It yields the protein CATSRDRGTAYEQYF.

The V gene is TRBV27, the J gene TRBJ2-7; 8 bases line up with TRBD1. J gave up 3 bases and V 3 bases, and 4 bases lay outside the gene matches. Looked up from germline, CDR1 is MNHEY and CDR2 is SMNVEV (reference sequence). The CDR3 is made up of 14 amino acids. CDR3 in DNA: TGTGCCAGCAGTTTTGGGACAGGCTTCTACGAGCAGTACTTC. Its protein product is CASSFGTGFYEQYF.

This clone was seen just once. V is TRBV6-6 and J is TRBJ2-1; D perhaps matches TRBD1 (5 bases). Germline V CDR1 and CDR2: MNHNY, SVGAGI (reference sequence). The CDR3 totals 15 residues. V was shortened by 5 bases and J by 3 bases, with 14 bases between the two germline ends. As DNA, the CDR3 is TGTGCCAGCAGTCACCCTAGACAGCTCTACAATGAGCAGTTCTTC. Translating gives CASSHPRQLYNEQFF.

The chain combines TRBV13 with TRBJ2-1, with 11 bases that match TRBD2. V shed 2 bases and J 12 bases; nucleotides not matched to a gene: 9. This CDR3 is 15 amino acids long. Germline CDR1 reads PRHDT; CDR2 reads FYEKMQ (reference sequence). This CDR3 reads CASSLSVAGGLGQFF. The CDR3 DNA reads as TGTGCCAGCAGCTTATCGGTAGCGGGGGGGCTTGGGCAGTTCTTC.

This rearrangement joins TRBV27 to TRBJ2-1; D is undetermined. The V gene's germline CDR1 is MNHEY and CDR2 SMNVEV (reference sequence). The ends were cut back, 4 bases at V and 2 bases at J, with 18 bases in the middle. This CDR3 comprises 17 residues. For the CDR3, the DNA is TGTGCCAGCAGTTCGACCGTTTTGGATGTAACCTACAATGAGCAGTTCTTC. Translation: CASSSTVLDVTYNEQFF.

The chain recombines TRBV6-5 with TRBJ2-7; 10 nucleotides line up with TRBD1. The CDR3 is made up of 15 amino acids. The trim removed 6 bases at V and 5 bases at J, leaving 10 bases unmatched. Germline loops: CDR1 MNHEY, CDR2 SVGAGI. The CDR3 sequence: CASRDEGQGYHEQYF. The CDR3 DNA follows: TGTGCCAGCAGGGACGAGGGACAGGGGTACCACGAGCAGTACTTC.

J is TRBJ1-2 and V is TRBV27, with TRBD1 identical over 7 bases. Germline trimming cut 5 bases from V and 6 bases from J; bases unmatched to any gene: 15. Germline CDR1 MNHEY, CDR2 SMNVEV (reference sequence). The CDR3 spans 16 residues. This CDR3 reads CASSPLPGGIFDGYTF. CDR3 DNA sequence: TGTGCCAGCAGTCCTCTTCCAGGGGGGATATTTGATGGCTACACCTTC.

This chain uses TRBV27 with TRBJ1-2; 9 bases line up with TRBD1. The V gene end was trimmed by 2 bases and the J gene end by 8 bases; junction bases not matched to a gene: 6. In germline, CDR1 is MNHEY, CDR2 SMNVEV (reference sequence). This CDR3 has 14 residues. The CDR3 region is CASSLTGQGSGYTF. Here the CDR3 DNA reads TGTGCCAGCAGTTTAACCGGACAGGGGAGCGGCTACACCTTC.

This chain links TRBV28 with TRBJ2-3; 8 bases line up with TRBD1. Germline values: CDR1 MDHEN, CDR2 SYDVKM. Losses at the gene ends were 5 bases for V and 5 bases for J; bases not matched to a gene: 6. This CDR3 comprises 14 residues. CDR3 protein: CASSLTGVGDTQYF. The CDR3 nucleotides are TGTGCCAGCAGTCTGACAGGGGTGGGAGATACGCAGTATTTT.

V usage is TRBV5-6 and J usage is TRBJ1-2; no clear D gene. From germline, CDR1 is SGHDT and CDR2 YYEEEE. Trimming pared 5 bases from V and 4 bases from J, leaving 9 bases between. This CDR3 region has 12 residues. In DNA form, the CDR3 reads TGTGCCAGCAGGGGCTCTAGCTATGGCTACACCTTC. Translated: CASRGSSYGYTF.

The chain recombines TRBV7-6 with TRBJ1-2; D perhaps matches TRBD1 (5 bases). Trimming pared 4 bases from V and 3 bases from J, leaving 9 bases between. This CDR3 has 13 residues. The germline gives CDR1 SGHVS, CDR2 FNYEAQ. CDR3 protein: CASSSTEYYGYTF. The CDR3 nucleotides are TGTGCCAGCAGCTCGACAGAGTACTATGGCTACACCTTC.

The genes are TRBV6-1 and TRBJ1-5, with no clear D. The CDR3 runs 17 residues. The germline V and J ends were trimmed by 3 bases and 0 bases, with 15 bases remaining between them. The V gene's germline CDR1 is MNHNS and CDR2 SASEGT. The CDR3 protein is CASSEREPILSNQPQHF. The CDR3 nucleotides read TGTGCCAGCAGTGAGCGGGAGCCGATCCTTAGCAATCAGCCCCAGCATTTT.

The J gene is TRBJ2-7, the V gene TRBV19, with 8 bases aligning to TRBD2. In germline, CDR1 is LNHDA, CDR2 SQIVND (reference sequence). V trimming: 7 bases; J trimming: 2 bases; junction bases outside the gene matches: 7. The CDR3 has 14 residues. CDR3 nucleotide sequence: TGTGCCAGTACGGGAGGCGGGGGGCCCTACGAGCAGTACTTC. As protein: CASTGGGGPYEQYF.

This chain joins TRBV28 and TRBJ1-5, with TRBD1 matching 12 bases. CDR1 is MDHEN and CDR2 is SYDVKM in the germline V gene. The CDR3 spans 18 residues. V dropped 2 bases and J dropped 6; count of bases not matched to a gene: 11. For the CDR3, the DNA is TGTGCCAGCAGTTTAGTCGGGACAGGGGGCTGGTACGTTCAGCCCCAGCATTTT. Amino acids: CASSLVGTGGWYVQPQHF.

This clone was counted a single time. V usage is TRBV2 and J usage is TRBJ1-5; 8 bases align to TRBD1. CDR3 length equals 16 residues. Germline V gives CDR1 SNHLY, CDR2 FYNNEI. The junction had 4 bases not matched to a gene; V was cut back by 2 bases and J by 1 base. CDR3 nucleotides: TGTGCCAGCAGTGAACAGGGGGCGGCAAGCAATCAGCCCCAGCATTTT. Protein product: CASSEQGAASNQPQHF.

The chain uses TRBV30 and TRBJ1-5; 9 bases match TRBD1. This CDR3 has 13 amino acids. The germline V gene encodes CDR1 GTSNPN and CDR2 SVGIG (reference sequence). The J segment lost 4 bases and the V segment lost 5 bases, leaving 3 bases of the junction unmatched. Here the CDR3 reads CAWGTGKNQPQHF. For the CDR3, the DNA is TGTGCCTGGGGGACAGGGAAGAATCAGCCCCAGCATTTT.

V usage is TRBV9 and J usage is TRBJ2-1; D ambiguous. The germline CDR1 and CDR2 sequences are SGDLS and YYNGEE. V shed 0 bases and J shed 0 bases, with 7 bases lying between them. CDR3 length: 15 residues. The CDR3 loop is CASSVVVSSYNEQFF. In DNA form, the CDR3 reads TGTGCCAGCAGCGTAGTAGTGAGCTCCTACAATGAGCAGTTCTTC.

The CDR3 spells CASSPQGTNEKLFF. CDR3 sequence (DNA): TGTGCCAGCTCACCACAGGGGACTAATGAAAAACTGTTTTTT. This rearrangement joins TRBV18 to TRBJ1-4; D possibly corresponds to TRBD1 (5 bases). The CDR3 is 14 amino acids. CDR1 and CDR2 (germline): KGHSH, LQKENI. V was clipped by 1 base and J by 2 bases, with 5 bases between them.

The gene calls are TRBV11-2 and TRBJ2-1, with D possibly being TRBD2 (6 bases). V lost 3 bases, J lost 4 bases, and 10 bases lay in between. The CDR3 runs to 14 residues. Germline CDR1 SGHAT, CDR2 FQNNGV. CDR3 residues: CASSFRDLYNEQFF. The CDR3 DNA reads TGTGCCAGCAGCTTCCGGGACTTATACAATGAGCAGTTCTTC.

The chain links TRBV30 to TRBJ2-5; the D gene could be TRBD1 or TRBD2 (5 bases each). V shed 0 bases and J shed 5 bases, with 16 bases lying between them. Germline V gene data show CDR1 as GTSNPN and CDR2 as SVGIG (reference sequence). CDR3 length equals 15 residues. The CDR3 DNA reads TGTGCCTGGAGTGTCCGGGACGGGCTTGTGGAGACCCAGTACTTC. Its protein is CAWSVRDGLVETQYF.

The J gene is TRBJ2-6, the V gene TRBV4-1; D not certain. V was pared by 4 bases and J by 1 base, with 14 bases between. The CDR3 spans 17 residues. Germline CDR1 MGHRA, CDR2 YSYEKL. The DNA for the CDR3 is TGCGCCAGCAGCCCCCGGTCGTTGGGATCTGGGGCCAACGTCCTGACTTTC. Translated: CASSPRSLGSGANVLTF.

This clone was observed a handful of times. The chain has TRBV7-2 and TRBJ1-2; TRBD1 matches 7 bases. This CDR3 has 13 residues. The ends lost 3 bases at V and 5 bases at J; junction bases unmatched: 3. From germline, CDR1 is SGHTA and CDR2 FQGNSA. The CDR3 is CASSFWDSYGYTF. CDR3 sequence (DNA): TGTGCCAGCAGCTTTTGGGACAGTTATGGCTACACCTTC.

The CDR3 DNA is TGTGCCTGGAGTGGGGCGACAGGGACGAAGACCCAGTACTTC. Its protein is CAWSGATGTKTQYF. The chain has TRBV30 and TRBJ2-5; the match to TRBD1 covers 7 bases. This CDR3 comprises 14 residues. Trimming at V came to 1 base and at J to 6 bases, leaving 8 bases not matched to a gene. Germline CDR1 reads GTSNPN; CDR2 reads SVGIG (reference sequence).

The J gene is TRBJ1-4, the V gene TRBV5-4; possible D gene TRBD1, 6 bases. The CDR3 has 18 residues. CDR1 SGHNT and CDR2 YYREEE come from the germline V gene (reference sequence). The V end lost 0 bases, the J end lost 8 bases, and 23 bases lay between the germline ends. This CDR3 is CASSLGKTGWGQGEKLFF. Here the CDR3 DNA reads TGTGCCAGCAGCTTGGGTAAGACAGGATGGGGCCAGGGGGAAAAACTGTTTTTT.